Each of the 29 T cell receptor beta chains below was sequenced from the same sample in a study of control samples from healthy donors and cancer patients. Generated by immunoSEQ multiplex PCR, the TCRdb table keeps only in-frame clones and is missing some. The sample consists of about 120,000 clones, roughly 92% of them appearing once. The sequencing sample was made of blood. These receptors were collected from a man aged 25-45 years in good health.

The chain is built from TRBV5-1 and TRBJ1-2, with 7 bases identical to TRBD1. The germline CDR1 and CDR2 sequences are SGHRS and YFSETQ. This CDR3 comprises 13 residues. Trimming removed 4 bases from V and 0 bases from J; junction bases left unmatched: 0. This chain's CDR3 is CASSDRANYGYTF. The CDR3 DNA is TGCGCCAGCAGCGACAGGGCTAACTATGGCTACACCTTC.

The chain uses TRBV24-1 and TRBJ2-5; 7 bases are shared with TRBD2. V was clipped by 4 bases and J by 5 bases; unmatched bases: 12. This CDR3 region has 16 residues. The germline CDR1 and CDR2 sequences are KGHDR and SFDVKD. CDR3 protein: CATSDPVQGGSETQYF. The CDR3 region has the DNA TGTGCCACCAGTGACCCGGTCCAGGGAGGGTCGGAGACCCAGTACTTC.

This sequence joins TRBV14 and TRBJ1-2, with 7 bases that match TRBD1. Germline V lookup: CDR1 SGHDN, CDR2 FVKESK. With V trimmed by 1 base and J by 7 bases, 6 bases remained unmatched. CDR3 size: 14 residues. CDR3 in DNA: TGTGCCAGCAGCCAAGCCTTAGGGACAGCTGGCTACACCTTC. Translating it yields CASSQALGTAGYTF.

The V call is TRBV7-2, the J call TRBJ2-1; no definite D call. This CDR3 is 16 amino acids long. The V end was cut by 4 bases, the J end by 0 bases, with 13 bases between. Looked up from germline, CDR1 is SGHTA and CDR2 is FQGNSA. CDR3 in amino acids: CASSSRRRGSYNEQFF. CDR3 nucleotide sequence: TGTGCCAGCAGCTCCAGACGACGAGGCTCCTACAATGAGCAGTTCTTC.

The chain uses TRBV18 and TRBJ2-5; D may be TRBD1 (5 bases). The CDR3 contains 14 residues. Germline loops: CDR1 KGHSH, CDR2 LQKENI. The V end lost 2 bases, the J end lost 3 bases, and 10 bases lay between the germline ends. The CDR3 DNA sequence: TGTGCCAGCTCACCAGGCAGGGCGGAAGAGACCCAGTACTTC. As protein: CASSPGRAEETQYF.

As DNA, the CDR3 is TGTGCCAGTAGTGCACCATTGGGGACAACGAATTCACCCCTCCACTTT. This sequence encodes CASSAPLGTTNSPLHF. The chain uses TRBV19 and TRBJ1-6, with D possibly TRBD1 on 6 matching bases. Per germline, CDR1 LNHDA and CDR2 SQIVND (reference sequence). Trimming took off 5 bases at V and 7 bases at J, with 18 bases between the two ends. The CDR3 loop spans 16 amino acids.

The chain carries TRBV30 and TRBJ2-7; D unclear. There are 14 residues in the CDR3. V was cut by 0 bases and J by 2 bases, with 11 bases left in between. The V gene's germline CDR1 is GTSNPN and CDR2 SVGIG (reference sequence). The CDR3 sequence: CAWSVLGIPYEQYV. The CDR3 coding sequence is TGTGCCTGGAGTGTACTTGGCATCCCCTACGAGCAGTACGTC.

The CDR3 DNA reads TGTGCCAGCAGCGTAGTACAGGACTATGGCTACACCTTC. Encoded protein: CASSVVQDYGYTF. The chain has TRBV9 and TRBJ1-2, with D tentatively TRBD1 (5 bases). Germline CDR1 reads SGDLS; CDR2 reads YYNGEE. The CDR3 sequence is 13 residues long. Trimming took 0 bases from V and 3 from J, leaving 6 bases between them. The variable domain in full, with the rest retrieved from reference TRBV9 and TRBJ1-2, is DSGVTQTPKHLITATGQRVTLRCSPRSGDLSVYWYQQSLDQGLQFLIQYYNGEERAKGNILERFSAQQFPDLHSELNLSSLELGDSALYFCASSVVQDYGYTFGSGTRLTVV.

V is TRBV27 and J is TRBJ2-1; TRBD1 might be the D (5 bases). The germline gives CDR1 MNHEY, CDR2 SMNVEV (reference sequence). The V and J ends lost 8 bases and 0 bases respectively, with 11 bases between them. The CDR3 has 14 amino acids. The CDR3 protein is CASGAASSYNEQFF. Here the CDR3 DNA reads TGTGCCAGCGGGGCGGCGAGCTCCTACAATGAGCAGTTCTTC.

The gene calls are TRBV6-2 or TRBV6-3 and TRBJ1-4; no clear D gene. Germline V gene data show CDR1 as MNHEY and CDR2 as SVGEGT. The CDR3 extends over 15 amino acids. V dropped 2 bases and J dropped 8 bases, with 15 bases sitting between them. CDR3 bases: TGTGCCAGCAGTTACATTGGTCGTCGGGGAGAAAAACTGTTTTTT. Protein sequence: CASSYIGRRGEKLFF.

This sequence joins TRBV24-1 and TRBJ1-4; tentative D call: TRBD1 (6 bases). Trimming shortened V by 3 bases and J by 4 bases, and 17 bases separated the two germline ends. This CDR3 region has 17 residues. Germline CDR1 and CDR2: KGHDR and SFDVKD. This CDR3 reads CATSDPGGGQNNEKLFF. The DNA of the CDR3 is TGTGCCACCAGTGATCCGGGTGGAGGACAGAATAATGAAAAACTGTTTTTT.

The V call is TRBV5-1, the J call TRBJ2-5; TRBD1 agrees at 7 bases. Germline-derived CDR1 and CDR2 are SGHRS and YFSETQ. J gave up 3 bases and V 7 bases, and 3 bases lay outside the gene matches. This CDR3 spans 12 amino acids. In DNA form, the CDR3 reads TGCGCCAGCCAAGGACAGGAAGAGACCCAGTACTTC. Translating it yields CASQGQEETQYF.

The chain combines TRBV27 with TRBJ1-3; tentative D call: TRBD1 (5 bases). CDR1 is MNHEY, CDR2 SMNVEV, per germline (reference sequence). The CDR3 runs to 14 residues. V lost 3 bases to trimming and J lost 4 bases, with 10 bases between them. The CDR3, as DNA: TGTGCCAGCAGTTTTGGGGGAAACGGAAACACCATATATTTT. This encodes CASSFGGNGNTIYF.

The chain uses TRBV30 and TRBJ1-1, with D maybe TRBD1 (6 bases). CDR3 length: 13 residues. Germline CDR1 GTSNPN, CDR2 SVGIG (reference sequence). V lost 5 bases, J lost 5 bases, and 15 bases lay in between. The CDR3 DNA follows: TGTGCCTGGGGTCAGGGGTTGGGGACTGAAGCTTTCTTT. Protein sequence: CAWGQGLGTEAFF. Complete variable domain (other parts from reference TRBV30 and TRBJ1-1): SQTIHQWPATLVQPVGSPLSLECTVEGTSNPNLYWYRQAAGRGLQLLFYSVGIGQISSEVPQNLSASRPQDRQFILSSKKLLLSDSGFYLCAWGQGLGTEAFFGQGTRLTVV.

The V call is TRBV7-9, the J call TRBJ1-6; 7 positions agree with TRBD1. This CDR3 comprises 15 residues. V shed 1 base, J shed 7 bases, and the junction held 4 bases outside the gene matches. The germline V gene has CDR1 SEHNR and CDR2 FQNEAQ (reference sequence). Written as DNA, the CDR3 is TGTGCCAGCAGCTTAGGGGACAGAGTCAATTCACCCCTCCACTTT. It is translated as CASSLGDRVNSPLHF.

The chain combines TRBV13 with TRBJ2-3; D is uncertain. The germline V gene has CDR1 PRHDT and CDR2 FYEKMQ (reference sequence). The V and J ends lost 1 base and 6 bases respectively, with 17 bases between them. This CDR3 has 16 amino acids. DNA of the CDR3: TGTGCCAGCAGCTTAGTTCGAGATACCCCCGGGGATACGCAGTATTTT. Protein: CASSLVRDTPGDTQYF.

CDR3 loop: CASSLEWGGGYEQYV. CDR3 sequence (DNA): TGTGCCAGCAGCTTAGAGTGGGGTGGGGGTTACGAGCAGTACGTC. The chain uses TRBV11-2 and TRBJ2-7; either TRBD1 or TRBD2 may supply D (5 bases each). The CDR3 runs to 15 residues. Germline CDR1 is SGHAT and CDR2 is FQNNGV. V was cut by 0 bases and J by 4 bases, with 13 bases left in between.

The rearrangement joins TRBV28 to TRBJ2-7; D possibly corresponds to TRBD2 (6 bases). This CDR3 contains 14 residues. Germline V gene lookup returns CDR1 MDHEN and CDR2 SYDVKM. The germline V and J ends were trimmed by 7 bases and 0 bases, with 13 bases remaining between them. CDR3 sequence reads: CASTPGGSSYEQYF. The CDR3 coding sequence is TGTGCCAGCACCCCAGGAGGGAGCTCCTACGAGCAGTACTTC.

The DNA for the CDR3 is TGCGCCAGCAGCCAAGGGGATACGCAGTATTTT. Its translation: CASSQGDTQYF. The J gene is TRBJ2-3, the V gene TRBV4-1; D ambiguous. From germline, CDR1 is MGHRA and CDR2 YSYEKL. V was cut by 1 base and J by 6 bases, with 2 bases left in between. This CDR3 has 11 residues.

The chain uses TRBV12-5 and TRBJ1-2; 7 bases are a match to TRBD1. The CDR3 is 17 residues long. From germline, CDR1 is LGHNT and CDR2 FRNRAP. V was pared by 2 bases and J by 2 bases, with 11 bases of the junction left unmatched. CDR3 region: CASGLIPMDRRNYGYTF. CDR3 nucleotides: TGTGCTAGTGGTTTGATCCCTATGGACAGGCGGAACTATGGCTACACCTTC.

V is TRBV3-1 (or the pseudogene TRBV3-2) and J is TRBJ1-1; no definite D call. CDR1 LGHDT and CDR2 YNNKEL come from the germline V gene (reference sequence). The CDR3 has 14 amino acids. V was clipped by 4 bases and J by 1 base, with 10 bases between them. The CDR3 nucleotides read TGTGCCAGCAGCCTGACCGATGCGAACACTGAAGCTTTCTTT. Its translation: CASSLTDANTEAFF.

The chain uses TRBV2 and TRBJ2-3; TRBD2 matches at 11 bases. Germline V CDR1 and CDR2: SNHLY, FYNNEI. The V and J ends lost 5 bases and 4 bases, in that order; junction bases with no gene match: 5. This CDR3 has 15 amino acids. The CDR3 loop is CASSPSGGRADTQYF. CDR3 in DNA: TGTGCCAGCAGTCCTAGCGGGGGGCGCGCAGATACGCAGTATTTT.

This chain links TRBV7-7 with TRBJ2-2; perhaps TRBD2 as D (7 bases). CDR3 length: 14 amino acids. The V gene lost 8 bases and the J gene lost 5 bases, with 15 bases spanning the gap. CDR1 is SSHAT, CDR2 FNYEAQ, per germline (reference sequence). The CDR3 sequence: CASSRGGATGELFF. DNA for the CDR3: TGTGCCAGCTCCCGAGGGGGGGCAACCGGGGAGCTGTTTTTT.

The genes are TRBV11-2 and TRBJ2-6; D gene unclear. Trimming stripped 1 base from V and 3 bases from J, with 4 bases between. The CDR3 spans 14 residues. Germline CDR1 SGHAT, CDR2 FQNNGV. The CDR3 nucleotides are TGTGCCAGCAGCTTAGGACTTGGGGCCAACGTCCTGACTTTC. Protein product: CASSLGLGANVLTF.

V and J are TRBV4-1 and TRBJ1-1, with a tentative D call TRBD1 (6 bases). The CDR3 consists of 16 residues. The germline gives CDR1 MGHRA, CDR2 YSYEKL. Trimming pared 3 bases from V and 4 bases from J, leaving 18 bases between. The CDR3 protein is CASSHSTGSWGTEAFF. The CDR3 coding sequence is TGCGCCAGCAGCCACTCTACAGGGTCCTGGGGCACTGAAGCTTTCTTT.

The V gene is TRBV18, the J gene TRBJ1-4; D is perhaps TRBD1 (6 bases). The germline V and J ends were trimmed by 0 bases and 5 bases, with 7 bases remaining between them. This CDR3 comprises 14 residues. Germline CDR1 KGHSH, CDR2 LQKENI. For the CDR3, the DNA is TGTGCCAGCTCACCACCCGGGGGCAATGAAAAACTGTTTTTT. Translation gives CASSPPGGNEKLFF.

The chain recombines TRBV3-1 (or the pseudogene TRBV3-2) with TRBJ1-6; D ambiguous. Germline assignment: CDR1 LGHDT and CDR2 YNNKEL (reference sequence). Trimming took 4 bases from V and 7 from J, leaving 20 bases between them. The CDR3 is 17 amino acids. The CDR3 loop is CASSRLPTGRTNSPLHF. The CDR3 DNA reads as TGTGCCAGCAGCCGCCTCCCCACGGGAAGGACGAATTCACCCCTCCACTTT.

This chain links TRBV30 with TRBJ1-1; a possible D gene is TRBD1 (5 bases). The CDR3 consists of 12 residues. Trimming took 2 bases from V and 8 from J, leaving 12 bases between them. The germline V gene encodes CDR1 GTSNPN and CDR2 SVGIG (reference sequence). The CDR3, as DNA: TGTGCCTGGAGTCCGGGGGGAGTCGAAGCTTTCTTT. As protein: CAWSPGGVEAFF.

The CDR3 DNA is TGTGCCAGCAGTGAAGGAAGGGGCGCGAACACCGGGGAGCTGTTTTTT. It encodes CASSEGRGANTGELFF. The chain links TRBV6-1 to TRBJ2-2, with a tentative D call TRBD1 (5 bases). This CDR3 spans 16 amino acids. Germline V gives CDR1 MNHNS, CDR2 SASEGT. V was cut by 1 base and J by 0 bases, with 9 bases left in between.